Below, 29 T cell receptor beta chains from the same sample are listed, as sequenced in a study of OX40 agonist ivuxolimab in advanced cancers. Profiling relied on immunoSEQ multiplex PCR, and the TCRdb table lists in-frame clones only, not all of them. The sample has about 80,000 clones, roughly 88% seen once. The sequences come from CD4+ or CD8+ T cells sorted from blood, collected in a trial of the OX40 agonist ivuxolimab. Every receptor here comes from an adult with an advanced solid tumor such as melanoma, head and neck, liver or kidney cancer.

This clone was seen a handful of times. The chain links TRBV6-1 to TRBJ1-3, with TRBD1 as a possible D gene (6 bases). The ends were cut back, 3 bases at V and 0 bases at J, with 21 bases in the middle. The CDR3 contains 19 residues. Per the germline V gene, CDR1 is MNHNS and CDR2 is SASEGT. CDR3 in amino acids: CASSDTRIRQVRSGNTIYF. CDR3 in DNA: TGTGCCAGCAGTGACACTCGGATCAGACAGGTTCGCTCTGGAAACACCATATATTTT.

V and J are TRBV9 and TRBJ2-1, with TRBD2 matching 14 bases. V lost 3 bases, J lost 9 bases, and 11 bases stayed unmatched. The CDR3 length is 17 residues. In germline, CDR1 is SGDLS, CDR2 YYNGEE. DNA of the CDR3: TGTGCCAGCAGCGCAAGGGGACTAGCGGGAGAGGGAGTTGAGCAGTTCTTC. It is translated as CASSARGLAGEGVEQFF.

The chain combines TRBV5-6 with TRBJ1-5; TRBD1 is a possible D gene (5 bases). Trimming stripped 4 bases from V and 2 bases from J, with 10 bases between. The CDR3 totals 14 residues. From germline, CDR1 is SGHDT and CDR2 YYEEEE. CDR3 region: CASSPGVGNQPQHF. The CDR3 nucleotides read TGTGCCAGCAGCCCGGGGGTGGGCAATCAGCCCCAGCATTTT.

The chain uses TRBV11-2 and TRBJ2-5; 9 bases are shared with TRBD2. Looked up from germline, CDR1 is SGHAT and CDR2 is FQNNGV. The CDR3 runs to 14 residues. V shed 5 bases, J shed 9 bases, and the junction held 10 bases outside the gene matches. The CDR3 reads CASSPSSSGSAQYF. The CDR3 bases are TGTGCCAGCAGCCCCTCCAGTAGCGGGAGTGCCCAGTACTTC.

The CDR3: CASRYTQGVDSPLHF. The CDR3 nucleotides read TGCGCCAGCAGATATACGCAGGGCGTGGATTCACCCCTCCACTTT. V gene TRBV5-1 combines with J gene TRBJ1-6; D is possibly TRBD1 (5 bases). Germline V gene lookup returns CDR1 SGHRS and CDR2 YFSETQ. The CDR3 is made up of 15 amino acids. V was trimmed by 5 bases and J by 8 bases, leaving 17 bases between them.

The CDR3 DNA reads as TGTGCCAGTAGGGAGAGAGGGGAACAGCCCCAGCATTTT. It is translated as CASRERGEQPQHF. The chain recombines TRBV19 with TRBJ1-5; D is perhaps TRBD1 (5 bases). Trimming removed 6 bases at V and 7 bases at J, with 13 bases between. CDR1 and CDR2 (germline): LNHDA, SQIVND (reference sequence). The CDR3 has 13 residues.

V usage is TRBV10-2 and J usage is TRBJ2-1, with TRBD2 identical over 11 bases. The CDR3 runs 19 residues. Germline assignment: CDR1 WSHSY and CDR2 SAAADI. V lost 7 bases, J lost 0 bases, and 14 bases stayed unmatched. The CDR3 DNA reads as TGCGCCAGCATTTATGGTGTAGCGGGAGGGTCAAGCTCCTACAATGAGCAGTTCTTC. Amino acid sequence: CASIYGVAGGSSSYNEQFF.

The V gene is TRBV9, the J gene TRBJ2-1; 11 bases match TRBD2. The germline V gene has CDR1 SGDLS and CDR2 YYNGEE. This CDR3 comprises 16 residues. J lost 4 bases, V lost 3 bases, and 6 bases had no gene match. CDR3 DNA: TGTGCCAGCAGCGGAACTAGCGGGAGTTTGTACAATGAGCAGTTCTTC. Translating gives CASSGTSGSLYNEQFF.

The CDR3 here is CASSSGQYEKLFF. DNA for the CDR3: TGTGCCAGCAGCTCGGGACAGTATGAAAAACTGTTTTTT. The V gene is TRBV11-1, the J gene TRBJ1-4; 7 nucleotides line up with TRBD1. This CDR3 has 13 residues. Germline V gene sequence: CDR1 SGHAT, CDR2 FQDESV (reference sequence). Germline trimming cut 4 bases from V and 6 bases from J; bases unmatched to any gene: 2.

This chain connects TRBV12-5 to TRBJ1-2; D uncertain. The germline gives CDR1 LGHNT, CDR2 FRNRAP. Trimming cost V 0 bases and J 10 bases, with 12 bases left between them. The CDR3 is 13 amino acids. CDR3 in amino acids: CASGLVPPGDYTF. In DNA, the CDR3 is TGTGCTAGTGGTTTGGTACCCCCCGGAGACTACACCTTC.

The gene calls are TRBV7-8 and TRBJ1-6; 7 positions match TRBD1. After removal of 5 bases from V and 10 bases from J, the junction contained 8 bases not matched to a gene. The CDR3 sequence is 14 residues long. The germline V gene has CDR1 SGHVS and CDR2 FQNEAQ. The CDR3 region has the DNA TGTGCCAGCAGCCGATTGACAGGGAACTCACCCCTCCACTTT. Translating it yields CASSRLTGNSPLHF.

The genes are TRBV7-2 and TRBJ2-7, with D tentatively TRBD1 (6 bases). Trimming pared 5 bases from V and 3 bases from J, leaving 14 bases between. The CDR3 is 14 amino acids. Germline V gene sequence: CDR1 SGHTA, CDR2 FQGNSA. DNA of the CDR3: TGTGCCAGCAGCGCTCGGGACACCCACTACGAGCAGTACTTC. Encoded protein: CASSARDTHYEQYF.

This chain links TRBV18 with TRBJ2-3, with 8 bases aligning to TRBD2. With V trimmed by 3 bases and J by 4 bases, 9 bases remained unmatched. Germline assignment: CDR1 KGHSH and CDR2 LQKENI. The length of the CDR3 is 16 residues. CDR3 region: CASSPSSTSGADTQYF. For the CDR3, the DNA is TGTGCCAGCTCACCCAGTTCCACTAGCGGCGCAGATACGCAGTATTTT.

The chain links TRBV7-3 to TRBJ2-1; D gene ambiguous. This CDR3 contains 17 residues. Per the germline V gene, CDR1 is SGHTA and CDR2 is FQGTGA. The V end was cut by 1 base, the J end by 0 bases, with 13 bases between. The CDR3 protein is CASSLNFALSSYNEQFF. The CDR3, as DNA: TGTGCCAGCAGCTTAAATTTTGCGCTGAGCTCCTACAATGAGCAGTTCTTC.

The chain joins TRBV6-5 to TRBJ1-5; 7 bases fit TRBD1. CDR1 is MNHEY and CDR2 is SVGAGI in the germline V gene. V lost 6 bases, J lost 1 base, and 6 bases stayed unmatched. The CDR3 consists of 15 residues. CDR3 sequence: CASRSDRASNQPQHF. In nucleotides, the CDR3 is TGTGCCAGCAGATCCGACAGGGCGAGCAATCAGCCCCAGCATTTT.

The chain joins TRBV11-2 to TRBJ1-6, with D perhaps matching TRBD1 (5 bases). The CDR3 sequence is 14 residues long. V was pared by 3 bases and J by 9 bases, with 12 bases between. Germline-derived CDR1 and CDR2 are SGHAT and FQNNGV. Here the CDR3 DNA reads TGTGCCAGCAGCTTCGTCCAGGGAGGTTCACCCCTCCACTTT. This sequence encodes CASSFVQGGSPLHF.

The rearrangement uses TRBV11-1 and TRBJ1-1, with a weak D call TRBD1 (6 bases). V lost 1 base to trimming and J lost 4 bases, with 13 bases between them. The CDR3 has 15 amino acids. Germline V gene lookup returns CDR1 SGHAT and CDR2 FQDESV (reference sequence). The CDR3 sequence: CASSLEGGAGTEAFF. The CDR3 bases are TGTGCCAGCAGCTTAGAGGGGGGCGCGGGCACTGAAGCTTTCTTT.

This clone was detected only once. The V and J genes are TRBV6-5 and TRBJ2-2; 8 positions match TRBD1. CDR1 is MNHEY and CDR2 is SVGAGI in the germline V gene. J was trimmed by 1 base and V by 6 bases; bases with no gene match: 4. The CDR3 consists of 15 residues. The CDR3 region has the DNA TGTGCCAGCAGGGGACAGGCCCTGAACACCGGGGAGCTGTTTTTT. This codes for CASRGQALNTGELFF.

The chain links TRBV27 to TRBJ2-1, with TRBD2 matching over 10 bases. V was pared by 7 bases and J by 8 bases, with 14 bases of the junction left unmatched. Germline V lookup: CDR1 MNHEY, CDR2 SMNVEV (reference sequence). The CDR3 consists of 16 residues. As DNA, the CDR3 is TGTGCCAGCACCCAAGAGGCTAGCGGGAGTAGGTATGAGCAGTTCTTC. This translates into CASTQEASGSRYEQFF.

This clone was detected only a few times. The CDR3 reads CASSIGEDYGYTF. CDR3 in DNA: TGTGCCAGTAGTATAGGGGAGGACTATGGCTACACCTTC. The J gene is TRBJ1-2, the V gene TRBV19; D unresolved. The V end lost 1 base, the J end lost 3 bases, and 6 bases lay between the germline ends. Germline values: CDR1 LNHDA, CDR2 SQIVND (reference sequence). The CDR3 has 13 amino acids. The complete variable domain, with remaining parts taken from reference TRBV19 and TRBJ1-2, reads DGGITQSPKYLFRKEGQNVTLSCEQNLNHDAMYWYRQDPGQGLRLIYYSQIVNDFQKGDIAEGYSVSREKKESFPLTVTSAQKNPTAFYLCASSIGEDYGYTFGSGTRLTVV.

This CDR3 is CASSEGTGVYQPQHF. CDR3 nucleotide sequence: TGTGCCAGCAGTGAGGGGACAGGGGTATACCAGCCCCAGCATTTT. The rearrangement uses TRBV2 and TRBJ1-5; 10 bases map to TRBD1. Germline V gives CDR1 SNHLY, CDR2 FYNNEI. Trimming took 3 bases from V and 7 from J; bases not matched to a gene: 6. The CDR3 has 15 amino acids. Variable domain in full (rest from reference TRBV2 and TRBJ1-5): EPEVTQTPSHQVTQMGQEVILRCVPISNHLYFYWYRQILGQKVEFLVSFYNNEISEKSEIFDDQFSVERPDGSNFTLKIRSTKLEDSAMYFCASSEGTGVYQPQHFGDGTRLSIL.

This sequence joins TRBV6-6 and TRBJ1-3; D is undetermined. The germline V and J ends were trimmed by 6 bases and 0 bases, with 12 bases remaining between them. The CDR3 loop spans 15 amino acids. Germline CDR1 reads MNHNY; CDR2 reads SVGAGI (reference sequence). The CDR3 loop is CASRPVLSSGNTIYF. The CDR3 DNA reads TGTGCCAGCAGACCGGTACTGAGCTCTGGAAACACCATATATTTT.

The V call is TRBV18, the J call TRBJ1-5; 9 bases are shared with TRBD1. Losses at the gene ends were 5 bases for V and 6 bases for J; bases not matched to a gene: 11. There are 16 residues in the CDR3. Per germline, CDR1 KGHSH and CDR2 LQKENI. The CDR3 is CASSGETGGAGQPQHF. The CDR3 nucleotides are TGTGCCAGCTCAGGCGAAACAGGGGGCGCGGGTCAGCCCCAGCATTTT.

The rearrangement links TRBV4-3 to TRBJ1-6, with 7 bases fitting TRBD1. Losses at the gene ends were 6 bases for V and 7 bases for J; bases not matched to a gene: 3. From germline, CDR1 is LGHNA and CDR2 YSLEER. The CDR3 covers 13 residues. The CDR3 reads CASSRDSNSPLHF. The CDR3 coding sequence is TGCGCCAGCAGTCGGGACAGCAATTCACCCCTCCACTTT.

The genes are TRBV6-1 and TRBJ1-4, with D possibly TRBD1 on 5 matching bases. V lost 2 bases, J lost 4 bases, and 26 bases lay in between. CDR1 is MNHNS and CDR2 is SASEGT in the germline V gene. The CDR3 sequence is 20 residues long. The CDR3 bases are TGTGCCAGCAGTGAATCCCGGCCGGGGCGCGGGAGGGGATATAATGAAAAACTGTTTTTT. Translation: CASSESRPGRGRGYNEKLFF.

Only one count was recorded for this clone. The chain joins TRBV5-8 to TRBJ2-1, with TRBD2 identical over 7 bases. The CDR3 runs to 16 residues. Germline CDR1 SGHTS, CDR2 YDEGEE. Trimming removed 1 base from V and 0 bases from J; junction bases left unmatched: 4. The CDR3 DNA reads as TGTGCCAGCAGCTTGTCGAGACTAGCCTCCTACAATGAGCAGTTCTTC. This encodes CASSLSRLASYNEQFF.

The genes are TRBV15 and TRBJ2-3, with no clear D. V gave up 3 bases and J gave up 2 bases, with 21 bases separating them. CDR1 is LNHNV, CDR2 YYDKDF, per germline (reference sequence). The length of the CDR3 is 18 residues. The CDR3: CATSRSPFGREITDTQYF. CDR3 in DNA: TGTGCCACCAGCAGGAGCCCCTTTGGTAGGGAAATCACAGATACGCAGTATTTT.

This clone was detected only a few times. This chain joins TRBV30 and TRBJ1-2, with D unclear. The CDR3 contains 13 residues. V gave up 2 bases and J gave up 2 bases, with 9 bases separating them. Germline CDR1 reads GTSNPN; CDR2 reads SVGIG (reference sequence). The CDR3 sequence: CAWSNWENYGYTF. The CDR3, as DNA: TGTGCCTGGAGTAACTGGGAGAACTATGGCTACACCTTC.

The genes are TRBV27 and TRBJ2-1; TRBD1 agrees at 8 bases. With 5 bases clipped from V and 6 bases from J, the junction kept 9 bases outside the gene matches. This CDR3 spans 15 amino acids. Germline-derived CDR1 and CDR2 are MNHEY and SMNVEV (reference sequence). The CDR3 DNA sequence: TGTGCCAGCAGTCCTAGACAGGGGCAAAGCAATGAGCAGTTCTTC. This encodes CASSPRQGQSNEQFF.